This TCR gamma chain was obtained from a study of intestinal T cells in coeliac disease (dated by TCRdb to 2019 to 2021). Study-wide context: Coeliac patients were much younger than controls, with mean ages of around 15 versus 50 years in the TRG cohort. Duodenal biopsies from 30 to 35 coeliac disease patients and approximately 21 non-coeliac controls were included in a second, larger TCR-gamma (TRG) cohort. In the TCR-delta (TRD) cohort, there were duodenal biopsies from roughly ten coeliac disease patients and roughly ten non-coeliac controls. The full study reports these points: TRG clustering correctly classified 51 of 54 biopsies (approximately 94%), with a reported leave-one-out accuracy of about 87%. In training, clustering based on TRD kmers put all 22 biopsies in the right class, and the reported leave-one-out accuracy was about 90%. Repeated CDR3 amino acid sequences could not be distinguished from PCR duplicates in the analysis. Coeliac and control groups differed significantly in age, although an age-split analysis did not yield significant classification. FFPE-derived DNA was found to be relatively degraded, and loss of a proportion of TCR sequences in each sample was likely caused by this degradation.

Genomic DNA was extracted with the QIAamp DNA FFPE tissue kit from ten 5-um FFPE scrolls per case. To test whether coeliac disease can be classified from the TCR repertoire, the study used fully anonymised formalin-fixed paraffin-embedded duodenal biopsies that were not needed for diagnosis. The library was obtained by multiplex PCR. Data came from an Ion Torrent PGM. The LymphoTrack kit, which has primers carrying Illumina adapters, was used to amplify TRG repertoires from around 200 ng of biopsy DNA. TRG amplicons were cleaned up with AMPure XP beads, measured on a 2100 Bioanalyzer, and combined in equimolar amounts. TRG libraries were sequenced on an Ion PGM instrument. The authors processed their data as follows. Reads in which more than 10% of nucleotides fell below the per-patient third-quartile quality score were removed with FastX. Reads were aligned with IMGT/HighV-QUEST to assign V, D and J genes, identify CDR3 regions and assess functionality. Sequences were converted to amino acids, and every sequence predicted to be non-functional was removed. CDR3s were split into kmers, with and without positional annotation; kmer frequencies underwent PCA, and samples were clustered using all 1023 combinations of PCs 1-10. Leave-one-out cross-validation was used to validate the classification, with parameters re-optimised on the remaining samples in each round. Shannon diversity was calculated with the vegan R package from repeated random subsamples, each the size of the lowest read count. TCRdb called clones from the public reads with CATT, and repeated DNA sequences were later combined into one row. The V and J calls reflect TCRdb's pipeline rather than the authors' work. The sample includes about 2,000 gamma-chain clones, with over 45% observed a single time. The ten largest clones add up to more than 7% of the sample.

Reading from cysteine to phenylalanine, the CDR3 counts 13 amino acids. Solely the CDR3 DNA is kept, with 39 bases framed from the first base. Unmatched junction bases come to 8, with V trimmed by 9 bases and J by 3 bases. A word on this clone: Its binding antigen is unknown. No per-base quality is available; no much larger clone lies one base away.

The rearranged segments are TRGV11 and TRGJ1 or TRGJ2. TRGV11 is marked as an open reading frame, function uncertain. This receptor was obtained from a human donor with celiac disease. Sequenced input: a duodenal biopsy. CDR3 sequence: CACWLGVYYKKLF. DNA sequence: TGTGCCTGCTGGCTGGGGGTTTATTATAAGAAACTCTTT.